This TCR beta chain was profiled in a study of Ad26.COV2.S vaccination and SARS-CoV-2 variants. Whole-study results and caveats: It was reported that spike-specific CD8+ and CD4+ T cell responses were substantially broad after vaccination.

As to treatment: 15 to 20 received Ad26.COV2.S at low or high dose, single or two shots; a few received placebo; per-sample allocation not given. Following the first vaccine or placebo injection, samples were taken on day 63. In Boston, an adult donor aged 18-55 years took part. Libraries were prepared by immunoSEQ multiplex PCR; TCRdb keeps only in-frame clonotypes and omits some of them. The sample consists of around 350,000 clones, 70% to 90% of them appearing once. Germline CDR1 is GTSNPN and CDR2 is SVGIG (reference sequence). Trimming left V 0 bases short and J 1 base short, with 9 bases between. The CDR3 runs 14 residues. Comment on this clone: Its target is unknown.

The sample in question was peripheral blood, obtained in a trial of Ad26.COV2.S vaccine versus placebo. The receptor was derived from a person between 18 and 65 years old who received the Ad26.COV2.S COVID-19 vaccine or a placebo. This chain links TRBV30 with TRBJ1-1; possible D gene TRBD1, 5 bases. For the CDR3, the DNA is TGTGCCTGGAGTGTAGGGCAGGGGAACACTGAAGCTTTCTTT. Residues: CAWSVGQGNTEAFF.